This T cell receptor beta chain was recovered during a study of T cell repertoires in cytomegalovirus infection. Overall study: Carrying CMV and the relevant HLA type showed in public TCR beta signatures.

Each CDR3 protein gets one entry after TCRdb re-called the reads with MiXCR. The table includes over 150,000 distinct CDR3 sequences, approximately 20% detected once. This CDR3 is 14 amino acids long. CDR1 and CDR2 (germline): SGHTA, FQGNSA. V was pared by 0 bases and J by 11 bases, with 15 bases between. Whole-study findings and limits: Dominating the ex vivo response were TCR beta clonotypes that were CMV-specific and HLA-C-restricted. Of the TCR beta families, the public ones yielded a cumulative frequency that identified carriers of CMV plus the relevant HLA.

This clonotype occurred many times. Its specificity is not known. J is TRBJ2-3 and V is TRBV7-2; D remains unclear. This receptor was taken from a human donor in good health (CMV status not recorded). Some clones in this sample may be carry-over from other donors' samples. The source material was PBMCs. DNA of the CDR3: TGTGCCAGCAGCTTAGCGATCCGTGGATCGGGGCAGTATTTT. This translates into CASSLAIRGSGQYF.